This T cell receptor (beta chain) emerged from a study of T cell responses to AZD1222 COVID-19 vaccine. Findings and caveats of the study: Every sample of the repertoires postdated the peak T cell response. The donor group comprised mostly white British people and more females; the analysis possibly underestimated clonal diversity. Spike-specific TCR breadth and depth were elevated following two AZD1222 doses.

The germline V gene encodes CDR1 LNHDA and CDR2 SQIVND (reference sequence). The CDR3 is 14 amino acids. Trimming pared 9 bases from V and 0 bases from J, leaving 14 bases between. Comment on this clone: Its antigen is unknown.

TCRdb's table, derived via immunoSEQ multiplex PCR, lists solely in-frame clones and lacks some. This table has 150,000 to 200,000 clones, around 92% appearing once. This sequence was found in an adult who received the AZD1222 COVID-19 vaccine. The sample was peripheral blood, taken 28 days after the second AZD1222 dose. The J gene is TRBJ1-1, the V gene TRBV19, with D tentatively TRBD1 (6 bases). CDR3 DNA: TGTGCCAGCCAGGGACACCGCATGAACACTGAAGCTTTCTTT. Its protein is CASQGHRMNTEAFF.